This T cell receptor (beta chain) was identified during a study of T cells in tuberculosis. Produced via immunoSEQ multiplex PCR; TCRdb's table is partial and in-frame only. The top ten hold 3.6% of the sample, which has 45,000 or so clones, nearly 97% seen once. CDR1 and CDR2 (germline): SGHVS, FNYEAQ. The junction had 5 bases not matched to a gene; V was cut back by 3 bases and J by 4 bases. CDR3 size: 15 residues. The sequenced material came from PBMCs. The TCR comes from a donor aged 10-29 years with latent tuberculosis or without tuberculosis infection. The chain is built from TRBV7-6 and TRBJ2-1; 8 nucleotides match TRBD1. This chain's CDR3 is CASSFGQGTYNEQFF. CDR3 DNA sequence: TGTGCCAGCAGCTTCGGACAGGGAACTTACAATGAGCAGTTCTTC.